These T cell receptor beta chains were read from a single sample in a study of T cells in Graves' hyperthyroidism and ophthalmopathy. MiXCR was run by TCRdb on the multiplex PCR reads, yielding one entry per CDR3 protein. This table has around 520,000 distinct CDR3 sequences, around 22% appearing once. Input material: blood. The receptor set was obtained from a woman aged 25 to 39 with Graves' ophthalmopathy. Each CDR3 is given with its conserved first and last residue. The D gene is left open where the match is weak. Clone size is given for some rows only: seen once, a few or many times, or a class if the clone is expanded.

. TRBJ1-2 TRBD1 TRBV28 TGTGCCAGCAACTTCCCAGGGGGCCTGTGGGGCTACACCTTC CASNFPGGLWGYTF
. TRBJ2-7 TRBD1 TRBV20-1 TGCAGTGCCTTTCCGGGACAGGGGATAAACGAGCAGTACTTC CSAFPGQGINEQYF
. TRBJ2-3 . TRBV20-1 TGCAGTGCCTCAATGGGCAGGCCCCCCACAGATACGCAGTATTTT CSASMGRPPTDTQYF
many TRBJ2-2 . TRBV7-3 TGTGCCAGCAGCTTGGGGGGGCGCACCGGGGAGCTGTTTTTT CASSLGGRTGELFF
. TRBJ1-1 . TRBV13 TGTGCCAGCAGACCTACAGGGAGGGTGGTGAACACTGAAGCTTTCTTT CASRPTGRVVNTEAFF
. TRBJ1-5 TRBD1 TRBV12-3/TRBV12-4 TGTGCCAGCCGACCGGGACAGCCCTTAGATCAGCCCCAGCATTTT CASRPGQPLDQPQHF
. TRBJ1-1 . TRBV14 TGTGCCAGCAGCCCTCTCCCGGGCTACACTGAAGCTTTCTTT CASSPLPGYTEAFF
many TRBJ2-4 . TRBV6-5 TGTGCCAGCAGTTACTCTGGGGCCAAAAACATTCAGTACTTC CASSYSGAKNIQYF
few TRBJ1-2 . TRBV3-1 TGTGCCAGCAGCCAAGGGAGGACCTTTAACTATGGCTACACCTTC CASSQGRTFNYGYTF
many TRBJ2-4 . TRBV11-2 TGTGCCAGCAGCGCAGACACAACCGTGGTAGCCAAAAACATTCAGTACTTC CASSADTTVVAKNIQYF
many TRBJ2-2 . TRBV28 TGTGCCACCGACGCTTTGGGGGCGGGCACCGGGGAGCTGTTTTTT CATDALGAGTGELFF
many TRBJ2-7 . TRBV29-1 TGCAGCGTTGACAAGGAGAACTCCTACGAGCAGTACTTC CSVDKENSYEQYF
many TRBJ1-1 . TRBV12-3/TRBV12-4 TGTGCCAGCAGCAACCTGGACGGGACGAACACTGAAGCTTTCTTT CASSNLDGTNTEAFF
. TRBJ2-7 . TRBV28 TGTGCCAGCACCCCAACAGAGAGGGTTACCTACGAGCAGTACTTC CASTPTERVTYEQYF
. TRBJ2-7 . TRBV28 TGTGCCAGCAGTTTCAGCGTGGGGGCGCGCGAGCAGTACTTC CASSFSVGAREQYF
many TRBJ1-5 . TRBV2 TGTGCCAGCAGTGTCCTGCGGGGAAATCAGCCCCAGCATTTT CASSVLRGNQPQHF
. TRBJ1-6 TRBD1 TRBV2 TGTGCCAGCAGTGATAGGGGACAGGGATCTTCACCCCTCCACTTT CASSDRGQGSSPLHF
many TRBJ1-1 . TRBV6-1 TGTGCCAGCAGTGAAGGATCGCGGATCCCTGACTACACTGAAGCTTTCTTT CASSEGSRIPDYTEAFF
. TRBJ1-3 . TRBV6-1 TGTGCCAGCAGTGACATACGGTCTGGAAACACCATATATTTT CASSDIRSGNTIYF
many TRBJ1-1 . TRBV6-5 TGTGCCAGCAGTTACGTCGGGGATACTGAAGCTTTCTTT CASSYVGDTEAFF
. TRBJ2-5 . TRBV20-1 TGCAGTGCTTACCCTAGAGGGTCAGAGACCCAGTACTTC CSAYPRGSETQYF
few TRBJ1-2 . TRBV6-1 TGTGCCAGCACCCCCCTAGGGCCAGGGGACTATGGCTACACCTTC CASTPLGPGDYGYTF
many TRBJ1-1 . TRBV12-3/TRBV12-4 TGTGCCAGCACCTCCAGGCACAGGCCGAACACTGAAGCTTTCTTT CASTSRHRPNTEAFF
. TRBJ2-5 TRBD2 TRBV5-1 TGCGCCAGCAGACCTGGGGGGGTAACCCAAGAGACCCAGTACTTC CASRPGGVTQETQYF
many TRBJ2-5 . TRBV4-1 TGCGCCAGCAGCCAAGATGTGGACGGGGAGACCCAGTACTTC CASSQDVDGETQYF
few TRBJ1-5 . TRBV6-1 TGTGCCAGCAGCGATGACAGTTTAGGGAGTCAGCCCCAGCATTTT CASSDDSLGSQPQHF
few TRBJ2-7 TRBD1 TRBV2 TGTGCCAGCATTTGGACAGGGGGCCTCCCCGGGAACGAGCAGTACTTC CASIWTGGLPGNEQYF
many TRBJ1-6 TRBD1 TRBV12-3/TRBV12-4 TGTGCCAGCAGCTCCGGGACAGGGCTCAATTCACCCCTCCACTTT CASSSGTGLNSPLHF
many TRBJ1-1 . TRBV5-1 TGCGCCAGCAACGCGGGACTTGGGAGCACTGAAGCTTTCTTT CASNAGLGSTEAFF
many TRBJ1-2 . TRBV12-3/TRBV12-4 TGTGCCAGCACTCAACAGGGATTTGGCTACACCTTC CASTQQGFGYTF
. TRBJ1-1 . TRBV11-2 TGTGCCAGCAGCCAGTTAGGCAAACAGGGCCCGAACACTGAAGCTTTCTTT CASSQLGKQGPNTEAFF
. TRBJ1-2 . TRBV6-5 TGTGCCAGCAGTTTCTCAGGGATTCACACCTTC CASSFSGIHTF